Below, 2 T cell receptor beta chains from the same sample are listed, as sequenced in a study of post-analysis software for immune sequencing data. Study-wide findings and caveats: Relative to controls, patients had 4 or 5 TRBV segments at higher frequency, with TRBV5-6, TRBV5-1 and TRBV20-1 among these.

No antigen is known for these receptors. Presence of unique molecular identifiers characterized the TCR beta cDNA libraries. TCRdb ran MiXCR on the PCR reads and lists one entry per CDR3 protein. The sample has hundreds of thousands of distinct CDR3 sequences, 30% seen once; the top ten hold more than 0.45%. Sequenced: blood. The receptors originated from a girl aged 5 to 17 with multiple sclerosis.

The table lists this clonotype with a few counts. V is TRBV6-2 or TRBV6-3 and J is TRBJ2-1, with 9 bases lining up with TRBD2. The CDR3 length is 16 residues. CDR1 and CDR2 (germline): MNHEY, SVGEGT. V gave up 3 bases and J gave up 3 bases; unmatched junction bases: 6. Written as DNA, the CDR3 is TGTGCCAGCAGTTATGGCGCTAGCGGGATCTACAATGAGCAGTTCTTC. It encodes CASSYGASGIYNEQFF.

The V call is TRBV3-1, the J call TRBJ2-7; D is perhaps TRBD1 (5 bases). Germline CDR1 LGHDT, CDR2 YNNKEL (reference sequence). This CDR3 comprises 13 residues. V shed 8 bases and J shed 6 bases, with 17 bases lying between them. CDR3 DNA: TGTGCCAGCGGCCTAATTCAGGGATCCGAGCAGTACTTC. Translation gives CASGLIQGSEQYF.